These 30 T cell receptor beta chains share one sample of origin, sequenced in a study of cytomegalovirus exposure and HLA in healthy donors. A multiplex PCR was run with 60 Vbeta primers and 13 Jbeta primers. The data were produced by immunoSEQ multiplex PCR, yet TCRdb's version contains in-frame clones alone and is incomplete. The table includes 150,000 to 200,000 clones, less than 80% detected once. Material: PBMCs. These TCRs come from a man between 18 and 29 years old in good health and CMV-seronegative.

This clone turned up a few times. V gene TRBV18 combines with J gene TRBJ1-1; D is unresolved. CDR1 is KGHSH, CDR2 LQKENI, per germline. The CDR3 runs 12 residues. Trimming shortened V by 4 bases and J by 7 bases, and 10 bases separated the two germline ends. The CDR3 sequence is CASSLLGHEAFF. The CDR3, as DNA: TGTGCCAGCTCACTACTGGGCCATGAAGCTTTCTTT.

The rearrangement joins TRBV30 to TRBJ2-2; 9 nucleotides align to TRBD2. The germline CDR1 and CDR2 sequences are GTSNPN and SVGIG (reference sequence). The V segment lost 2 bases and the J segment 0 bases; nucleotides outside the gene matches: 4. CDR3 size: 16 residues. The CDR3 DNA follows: TGTGCCTGGAGTTCAAGACTAGCGGCGAACACCGGGGAGCTGTTTTTT. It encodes CAWSSRLAANTGELFF.

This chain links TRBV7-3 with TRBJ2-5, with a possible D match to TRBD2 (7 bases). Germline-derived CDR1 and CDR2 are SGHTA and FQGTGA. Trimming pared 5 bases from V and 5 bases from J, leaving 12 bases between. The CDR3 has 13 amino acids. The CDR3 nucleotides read TGTGCCAGCAGCATCGGGGGGCGTGAGACCCAGTACTTC. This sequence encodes CASSIGGRETQYF. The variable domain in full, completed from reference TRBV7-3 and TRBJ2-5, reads GAGVSQTPSNKVTEKGKYVELRCDPISGHTALYWYRQSLGQGPEFLIYFQGTGAADDSGLPNDRFFAVRPEGSVSTLKIQRTERGDSAVYLCASSIGGRETQYFGPGTRLLVL.

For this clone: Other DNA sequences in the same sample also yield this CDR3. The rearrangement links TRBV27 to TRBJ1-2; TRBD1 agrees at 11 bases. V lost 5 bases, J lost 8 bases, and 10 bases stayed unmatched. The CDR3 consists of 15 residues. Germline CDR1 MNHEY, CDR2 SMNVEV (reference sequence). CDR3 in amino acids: CASSPSGQGARGYTF. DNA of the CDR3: TGTGCCAGCAGTCCATCCGGACAGGGGGCGCGCGGCTACACCTTC.

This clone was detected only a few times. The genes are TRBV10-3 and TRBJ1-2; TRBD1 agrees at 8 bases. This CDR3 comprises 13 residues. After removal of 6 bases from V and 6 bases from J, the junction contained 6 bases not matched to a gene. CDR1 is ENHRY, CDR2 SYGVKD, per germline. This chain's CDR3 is CAIRWGTGNGYTF. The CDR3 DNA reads TGTGCCATCAGATGGGGGACAGGAAATGGCTACACCTTC.

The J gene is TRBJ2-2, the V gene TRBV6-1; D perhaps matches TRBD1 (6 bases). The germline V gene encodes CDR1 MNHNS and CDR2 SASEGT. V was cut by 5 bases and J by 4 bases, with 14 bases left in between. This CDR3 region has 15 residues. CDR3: CASSLQGSSTGELFF. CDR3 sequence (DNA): TGTGCCAGCAGTCTACAGGGTAGTTCCACCGGGGAGCTGTTTTTT.

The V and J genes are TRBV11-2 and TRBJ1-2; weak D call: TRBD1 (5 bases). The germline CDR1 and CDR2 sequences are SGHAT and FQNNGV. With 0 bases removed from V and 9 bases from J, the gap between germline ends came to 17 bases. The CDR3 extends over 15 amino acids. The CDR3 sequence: CASSLDPTETWRYTF. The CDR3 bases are TGTGCCAGCAGCTTAGATCCGACAGAGACTTGGCGCTACACCTTC.

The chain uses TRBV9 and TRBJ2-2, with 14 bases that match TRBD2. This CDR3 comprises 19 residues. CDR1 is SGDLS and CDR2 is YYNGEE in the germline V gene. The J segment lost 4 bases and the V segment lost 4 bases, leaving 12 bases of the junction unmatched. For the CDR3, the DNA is TGTGCCAGCAGCCCCTACCGACTAGCGGGGGGGCGAGGCACCGGGGAGCTGTTTTTT. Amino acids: CASSPYRLAGGRGTGELFF.

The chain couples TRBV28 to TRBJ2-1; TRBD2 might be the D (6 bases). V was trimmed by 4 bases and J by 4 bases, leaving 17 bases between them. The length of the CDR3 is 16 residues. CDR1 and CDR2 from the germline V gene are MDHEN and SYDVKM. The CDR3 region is CASSSGGRGDYNEQFF. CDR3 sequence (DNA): TGTGCCAGCAGTTCAGGTGGGCGGGGAGATTACAATGAGCAGTTCTTC.

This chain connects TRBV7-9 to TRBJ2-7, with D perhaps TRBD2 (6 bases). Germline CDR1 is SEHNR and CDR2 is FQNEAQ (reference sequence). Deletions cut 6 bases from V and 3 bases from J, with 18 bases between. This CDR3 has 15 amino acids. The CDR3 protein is CASSLTGVGVYEQYF. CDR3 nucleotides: TGTGCCAGCAGTCTTACGGGGGTGGGGGTCTACGAGCAGTACTTC.

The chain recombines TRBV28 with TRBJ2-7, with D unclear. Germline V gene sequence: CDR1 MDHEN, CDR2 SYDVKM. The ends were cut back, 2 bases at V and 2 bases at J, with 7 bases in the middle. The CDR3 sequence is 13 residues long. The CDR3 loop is CASSLVSPYEQYF. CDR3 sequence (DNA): TGTGCCAGCAGTTTAGTTAGTCCCTACGAGCAGTACTTC.

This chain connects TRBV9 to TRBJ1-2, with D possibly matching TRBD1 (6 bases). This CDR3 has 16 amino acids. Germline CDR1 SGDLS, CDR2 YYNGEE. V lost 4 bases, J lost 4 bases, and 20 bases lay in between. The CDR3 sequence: CASSTTGGRAGYGYTF. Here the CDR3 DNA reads TGTGCCAGCAGCACGACAGGTGGCAGGGCGGGCTATGGCTACACCTTC.

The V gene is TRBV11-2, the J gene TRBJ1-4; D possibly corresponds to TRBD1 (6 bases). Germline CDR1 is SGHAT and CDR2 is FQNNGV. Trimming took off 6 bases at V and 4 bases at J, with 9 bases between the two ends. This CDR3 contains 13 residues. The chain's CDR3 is CASRLQGNEKLFF. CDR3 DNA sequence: TGTGCCAGCAGATTACAGGGTAATGAAAAACTGTTTTTT.

CDR3 bases: TGTGCCAGCAGTCCGACCGCCGGGACTACCCCAGATACGCAGTATTTT. Translating it yields CASSPTAGTTPDTQYF. This chain links TRBV27 with TRBJ2-3; TRBD2 agrees at 7 bases. Germline CDR1 reads MNHEY; CDR2 reads SMNVEV (reference sequence). The V and J ends lost 5 bases and 4 bases, in that order; junction bases with no gene match: 12. There are 16 residues in the CDR3.

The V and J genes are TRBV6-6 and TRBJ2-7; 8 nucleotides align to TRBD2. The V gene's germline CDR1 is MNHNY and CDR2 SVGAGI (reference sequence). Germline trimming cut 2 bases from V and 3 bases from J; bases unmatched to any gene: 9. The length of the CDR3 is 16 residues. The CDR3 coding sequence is TGTGCCAGCAGTTACCCCCCGGGACTAGGGGACTACGAGCAGTACTTC. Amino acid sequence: CASSYPPGLGDYEQYF.

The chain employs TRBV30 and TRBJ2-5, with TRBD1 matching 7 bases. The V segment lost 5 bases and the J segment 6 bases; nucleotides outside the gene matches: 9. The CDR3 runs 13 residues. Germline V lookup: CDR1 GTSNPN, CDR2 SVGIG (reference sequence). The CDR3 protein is CAWDGQASQTQYF. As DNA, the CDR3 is TGTGCCTGGGACGGACAGGCGAGTCAGACCCAGTACTTC.

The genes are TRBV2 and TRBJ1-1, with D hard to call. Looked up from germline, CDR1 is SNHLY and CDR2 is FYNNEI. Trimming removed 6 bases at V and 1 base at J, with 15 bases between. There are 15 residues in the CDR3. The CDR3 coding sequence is TGTGCCAGCAGCGTTTATAGCCTTCGGAACACTGAAGCTTTCTTT. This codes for CASSVYSLRNTEAFF. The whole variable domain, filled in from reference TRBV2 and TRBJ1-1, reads EPEVTQTPSHQVTQMGQEVILRCVPISNHLYFYWYRQILGQKVEFLVSFYNNEISEKSEIFDDQFSVERPDGSNFTLKIRSTKLEDSAMYFCASSVYSLRNTEAFFGQGTRLTVV.

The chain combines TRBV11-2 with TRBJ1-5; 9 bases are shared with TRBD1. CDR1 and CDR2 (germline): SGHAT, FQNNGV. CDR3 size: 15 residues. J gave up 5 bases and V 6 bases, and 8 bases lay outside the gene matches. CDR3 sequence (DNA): TGTGCCAGCAGTGGGGACAGGGTAAAATATCAGCCCCAGCATTTT. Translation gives CASSGDRVKYQPQHF. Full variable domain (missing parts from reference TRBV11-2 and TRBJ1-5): EAGVAQSPRYKIIEKRQSVAFWCNPISGHATLYWYQQILGQGPKLLIQFQNNGVVDDSQLPKDRFSAERLKGVDSTLKIQPAKLEDSAVYLCASSGDRVKYQPQHFGDGTRLSIL.

The CDR3 nucleotides are TGTGCCAGCAGTGAAGAACAGGAAGATGGCTACACCTTC. Translating it yields CASSEEQEDGYTF. V and J are TRBV2 and TRBJ1-2, with D possibly being TRBD1 (5 bases). The CDR3 covers 13 residues. V dropped 1 base and J dropped 6 bases, with 9 bases sitting between them. CDR1 and CDR2 from the germline V gene are SNHLY and FYNNEI.

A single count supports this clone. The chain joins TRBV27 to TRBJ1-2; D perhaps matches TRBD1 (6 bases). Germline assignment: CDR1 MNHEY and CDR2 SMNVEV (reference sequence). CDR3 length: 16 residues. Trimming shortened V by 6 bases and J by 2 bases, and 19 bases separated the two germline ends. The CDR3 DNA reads TGTGCCAGCAGGGCCCAGCAGGGGAGGGAAAACTATGGCTACACCTTC. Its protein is CASRAQQGRENYGYTF.

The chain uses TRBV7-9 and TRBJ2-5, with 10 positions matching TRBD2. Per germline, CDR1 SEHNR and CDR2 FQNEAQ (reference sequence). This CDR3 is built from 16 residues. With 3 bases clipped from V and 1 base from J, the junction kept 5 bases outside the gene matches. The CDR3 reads CASSFPSGSPQETQYF. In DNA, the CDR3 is TGTGCCAGCAGCTTTCCTAGCGGGAGCCCCCAAGAGACCCAGTACTTC.

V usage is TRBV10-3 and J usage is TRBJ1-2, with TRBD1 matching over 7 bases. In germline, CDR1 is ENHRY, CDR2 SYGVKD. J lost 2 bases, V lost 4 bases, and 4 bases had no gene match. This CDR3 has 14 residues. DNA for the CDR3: TGTGCCATCAGTGTCCAGACAGGGAACTATGGCTACACCTTC. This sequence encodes CAISVQTGNYGYTF.

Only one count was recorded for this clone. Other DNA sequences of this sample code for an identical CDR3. The DNA of the CDR3 is TGTGCCAGCTCACCCGGGGGACAGGGCTACGAGCAGTACTTC. Translating it yields CASSPGGQGYEQYF. This sequence joins TRBV18 and TRBJ2-7; 9 nucleotides line up with TRBD1. Germline loops: CDR1 KGHSH, CDR2 LQKENI. The trim removed 3 bases at V and 3 bases at J, leaving 3 bases unmatched. The CDR3 is 14 amino acids.

The DNA for the CDR3 is TGTGCCAGTGGCACTAGGCCAGCTTTCTTT. Amino acids: CASGTRPAFF. This chain uses TRBV19 with TRBJ1-1; no definite D call. Germline V gene sequence: CDR1 LNHDA, CDR2 SQIVND (reference sequence). With 8 bases removed from V and 10 bases from J, the gap between germline ends came to 11 bases. The CDR3 has 10 amino acids.

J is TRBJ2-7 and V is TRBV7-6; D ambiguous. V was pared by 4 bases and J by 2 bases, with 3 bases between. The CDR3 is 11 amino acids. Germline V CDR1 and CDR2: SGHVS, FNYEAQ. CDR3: CASSSTYEQYF. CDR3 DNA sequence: TGTGCCAGCAGCTCTACCTACGAGCAGTACTTC.

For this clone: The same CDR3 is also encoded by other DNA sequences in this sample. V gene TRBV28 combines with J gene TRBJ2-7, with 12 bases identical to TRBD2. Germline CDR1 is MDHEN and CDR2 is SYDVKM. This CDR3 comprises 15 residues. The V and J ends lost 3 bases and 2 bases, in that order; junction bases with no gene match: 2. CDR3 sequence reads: CASSFGLAGPYEQYF. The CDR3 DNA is TGTGCCAGCAGTTTTGGACTAGCGGGACCCTACGAGCAGTACTTC.

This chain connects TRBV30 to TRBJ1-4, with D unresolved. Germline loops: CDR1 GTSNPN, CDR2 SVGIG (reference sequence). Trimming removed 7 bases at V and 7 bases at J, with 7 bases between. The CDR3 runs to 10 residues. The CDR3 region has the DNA TGTGCCTCTCTAATTGAAAAACTGTTTTTT. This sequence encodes CASLIEKLFF.

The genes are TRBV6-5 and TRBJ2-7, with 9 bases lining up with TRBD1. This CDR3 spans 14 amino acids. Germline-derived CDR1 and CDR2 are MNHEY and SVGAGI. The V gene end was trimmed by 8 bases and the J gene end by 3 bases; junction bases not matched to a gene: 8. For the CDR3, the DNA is TGTGCCAGCCGTACCGGGACAGGGAGCTACGAGCAGTACTTC. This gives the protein CASRTGTGSYEQYF.

CDR3 protein: CASTMGQNYEQYF. CDR3 nucleotides: TGTGCCAGTACGATGGGACAGAACTACGAGCAGTACTTC. The rearrangement joins TRBV6-5 to TRBJ2-7; TRBD1 agrees at 7 bases. Germline-derived CDR1 and CDR2 are MNHEY and SVGAGI. The CDR3 runs to 13 residues. V lost 9 bases, J lost 3 bases, and 8 bases stayed unmatched.

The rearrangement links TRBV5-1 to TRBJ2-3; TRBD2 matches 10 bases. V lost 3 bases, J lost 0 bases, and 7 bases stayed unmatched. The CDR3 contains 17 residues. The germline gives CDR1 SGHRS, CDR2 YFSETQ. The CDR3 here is CASSSPSGGASTDTQYF. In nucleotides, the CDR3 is TGCGCCAGCAGCTCCCCTAGCGGGGGAGCTAGCACAGATACGCAGTATTTT. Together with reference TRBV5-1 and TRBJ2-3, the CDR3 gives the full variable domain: KAGVTQTPRYLIKTRGQQVTLSCSPISGHRSVSWYQQTPGQGLQFLFEYFSETQRNKGNFPGRFSGRQFSNSRSEMNVSTLELGDSALYLCASSSPSGGASTDTQYFGPGTRLTVL.